This T cell receptor beta chain is from a study of OX40 agonist ivuxolimab in advanced cancers. In the study overall: Prior anti-PD-1, anti-PD-L1 or anti-CTLA-4 therapy did not bar entry, and about 40% had some. Study-wide points: Expanded clones belonging to CD8+ T cells outnumbered, on average, those of CD4+.

Sequencing was performed with immunoSEQ multiplex PCR; in TCRdb, only in-frame clones are kept and a portion is missing. The table records around 77,000 clones, around 91% of them present only once. For this clone: Its target is not known.

Germline V CDR1 and CDR2: WNHNN, SYGVQD (reference sequence). The CDR3 loop spans 13 amino acids. The V gene lost 0 bases and the J gene lost 9 bases, with 11 bases spanning the gap. The chain couples TRBV10-1 to TRBJ2-5; D unresolved. The TCR originated in an adult with an advanced solid tumor such as melanoma, head and neck, liver or kidney cancer. The sample here was CD4+ or CD8+ T cells sorted from blood, taken in a trial of the OX40 agonist ivuxolimab. In DNA, the CDR3 is TGCGCCAGCAGTGAGTCAAAGGCAAGGGCCCAGTACTTC. Translating it yields CASSESKARAQYF.